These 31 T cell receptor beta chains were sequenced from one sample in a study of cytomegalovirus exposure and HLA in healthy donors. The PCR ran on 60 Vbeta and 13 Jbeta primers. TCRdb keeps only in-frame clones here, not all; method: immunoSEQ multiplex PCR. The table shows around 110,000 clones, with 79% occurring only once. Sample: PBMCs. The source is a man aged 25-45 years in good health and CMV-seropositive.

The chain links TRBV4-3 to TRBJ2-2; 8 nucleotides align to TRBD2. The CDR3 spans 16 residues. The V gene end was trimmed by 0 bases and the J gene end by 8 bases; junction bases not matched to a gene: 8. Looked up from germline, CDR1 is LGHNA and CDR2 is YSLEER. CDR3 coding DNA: TGCGCCAGCAGCCAAGATTACGCGGGAGGTGGGGGGGAGCTGTTTTTT. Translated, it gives CASSQDYAGGGGELFF.

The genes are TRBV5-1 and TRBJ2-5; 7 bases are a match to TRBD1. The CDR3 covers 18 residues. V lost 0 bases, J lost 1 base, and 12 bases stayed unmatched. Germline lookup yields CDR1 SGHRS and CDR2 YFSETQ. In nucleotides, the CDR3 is TGCGCCAGCAGCTTGGCCCCCCCGACAGGGAATTCCCAAGAGACCCAGTACTTC. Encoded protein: CASSLAPPTGNSQETQYF.

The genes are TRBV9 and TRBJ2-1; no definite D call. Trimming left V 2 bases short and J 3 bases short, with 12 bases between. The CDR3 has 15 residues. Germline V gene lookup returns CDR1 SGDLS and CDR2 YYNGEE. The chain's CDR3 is CASSVSLAGYNEQFF. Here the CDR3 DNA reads TGTGCCAGCAGCGTCTCTCTGGCAGGCTACAATGAGCAGTTCTTC.

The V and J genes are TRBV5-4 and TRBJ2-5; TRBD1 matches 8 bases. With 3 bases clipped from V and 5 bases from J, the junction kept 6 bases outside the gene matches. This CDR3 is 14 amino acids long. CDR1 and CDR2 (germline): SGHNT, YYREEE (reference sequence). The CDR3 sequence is CASSSRTGFETQYF. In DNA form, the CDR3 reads TGTGCCAGCAGCTCTCGGACAGGGTTCGAGACCCAGTACTTC.

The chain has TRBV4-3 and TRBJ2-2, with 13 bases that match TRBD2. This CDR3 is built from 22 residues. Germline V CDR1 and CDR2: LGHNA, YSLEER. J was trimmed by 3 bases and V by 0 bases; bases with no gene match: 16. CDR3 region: CASSQDGWEFTSGGADTGELFF. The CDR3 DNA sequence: TGCGCCAGCAGCCAAGATGGGTGGGAATTTACTAGCGGGGGGGCCGACACCGGGGAGCTGTTTTTT.

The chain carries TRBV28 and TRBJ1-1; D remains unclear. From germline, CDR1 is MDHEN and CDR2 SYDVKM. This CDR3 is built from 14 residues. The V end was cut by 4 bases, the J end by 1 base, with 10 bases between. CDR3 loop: CASSSSGWNTEAFF. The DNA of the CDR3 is TGTGCCAGCAGTTCCTCAGGATGGAACACTGAAGCTTTCTTT.

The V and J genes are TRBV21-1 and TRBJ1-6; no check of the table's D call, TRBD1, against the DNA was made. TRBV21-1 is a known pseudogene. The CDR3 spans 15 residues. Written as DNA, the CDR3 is TGTGCCAGCAGCAGGTACAGGCTAAGGGATTCACCCCTCCACTTT. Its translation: CASSRYRLRDSPLHF.

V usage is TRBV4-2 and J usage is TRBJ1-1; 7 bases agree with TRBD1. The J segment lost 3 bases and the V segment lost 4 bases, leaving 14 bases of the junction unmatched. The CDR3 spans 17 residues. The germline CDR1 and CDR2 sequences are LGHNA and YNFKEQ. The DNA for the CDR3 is TGTGCCAGCAGCCCCAGACAGGGAATTGTTTTGGACACTGAAGCTTTCTTT. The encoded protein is CASSPRQGIVLDTEAFF.

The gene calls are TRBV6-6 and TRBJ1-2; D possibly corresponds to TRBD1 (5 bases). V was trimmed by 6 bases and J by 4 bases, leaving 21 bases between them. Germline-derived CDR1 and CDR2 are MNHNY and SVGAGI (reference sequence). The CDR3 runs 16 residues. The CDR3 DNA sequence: TGTGCCAGCAGAGCAACCCCCGGTCAGGGAGGCTATGGCTACACCTTC. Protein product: CASRATPGQGGYGYTF.

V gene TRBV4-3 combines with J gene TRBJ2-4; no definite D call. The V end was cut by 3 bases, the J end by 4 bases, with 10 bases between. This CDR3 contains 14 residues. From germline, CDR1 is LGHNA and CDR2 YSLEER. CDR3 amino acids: CASSHYEKKNIQYF. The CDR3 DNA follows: TGCGCCAGCAGCCATTACGAGAAGAAAAACATTCAGTACTTC.

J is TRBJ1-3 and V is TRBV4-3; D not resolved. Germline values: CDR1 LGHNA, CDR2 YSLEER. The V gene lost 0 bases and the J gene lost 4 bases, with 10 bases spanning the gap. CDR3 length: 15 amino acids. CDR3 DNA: TGCGCCAGCAGCCAAGACGCGATTAGCGGAAACACCATATATTTT. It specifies CASSQDAISGNTIYF.

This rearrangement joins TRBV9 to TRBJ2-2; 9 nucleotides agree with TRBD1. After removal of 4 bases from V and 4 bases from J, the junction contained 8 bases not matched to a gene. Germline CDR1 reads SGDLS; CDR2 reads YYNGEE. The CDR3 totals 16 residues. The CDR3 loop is CASSPRTGEVTGELFF. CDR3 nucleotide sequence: TGTGCCAGCAGCCCGAGGACAGGGGAGGTCACCGGGGAGCTGTTTTTT.

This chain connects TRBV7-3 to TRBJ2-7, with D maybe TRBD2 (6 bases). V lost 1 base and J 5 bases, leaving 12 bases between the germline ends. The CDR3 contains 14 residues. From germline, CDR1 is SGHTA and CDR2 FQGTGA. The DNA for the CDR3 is TGTGCCAGCAGCTTAAACGCGGGATCCCACGAGCAGTACTTC. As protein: CASSLNAGSHEQYF.

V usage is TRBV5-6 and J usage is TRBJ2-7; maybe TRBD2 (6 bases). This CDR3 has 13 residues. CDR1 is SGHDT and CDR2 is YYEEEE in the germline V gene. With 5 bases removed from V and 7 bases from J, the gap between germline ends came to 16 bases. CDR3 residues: CASSPTVGGEQYF. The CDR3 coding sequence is TGTGCCAGCAGTCCGACCGTCGGGGGAGAGCAGTACTTC. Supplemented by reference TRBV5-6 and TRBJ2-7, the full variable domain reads DAGVTQSPTHLIKTRGQQVTLRCSPKSGHDTVSWYQQALGQGPQFIFQYYEEEERQRGNFPDRFSGHQFPNYSSELNVNALLLGDSALYLCASSPTVGGEQYFGPGTRLTVT.

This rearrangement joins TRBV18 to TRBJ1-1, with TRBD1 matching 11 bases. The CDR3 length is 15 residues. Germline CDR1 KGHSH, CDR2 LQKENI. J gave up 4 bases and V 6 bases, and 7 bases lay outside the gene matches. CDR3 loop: CASSSGTGGTTEAFF. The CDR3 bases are TGTGCCAGCTCGTCCGGGACAGGGGGGACCACTGAAGCTTTCTTT.

The CDR3 loop is CASSPTQGDKYEQYF. The CDR3 DNA sequence: TGTGCCAGCTCACCTACACAGGGGGATAAGTACGAGCAGTACTTC. The genes are TRBV18 and TRBJ2-7; TRBD1 agrees at 8 bases. The V and J ends lost 3 bases and 4 bases, in that order; junction bases with no gene match: 8. The CDR3 covers 15 residues. The germline V gene encodes CDR1 KGHSH and CDR2 LQKENI.

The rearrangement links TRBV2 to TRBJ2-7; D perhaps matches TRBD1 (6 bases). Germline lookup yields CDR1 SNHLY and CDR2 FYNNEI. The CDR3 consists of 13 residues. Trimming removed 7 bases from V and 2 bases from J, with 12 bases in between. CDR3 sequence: CASNRDNAYEQYF. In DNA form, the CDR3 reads TGTGCCAGCAACAGGGACAACGCCTACGAGCAGTACTTC. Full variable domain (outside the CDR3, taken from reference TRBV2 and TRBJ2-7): EPEVTQTPSHQVTQMGQEVILRCVPISNHLYFYWYRQILGQKVEFLVSFYNNEISEKSEIFDDQFSVERPDGSNFTLKIRSTKLEDSAMYFCASNRDNAYEQYFGPGTRLTVT.

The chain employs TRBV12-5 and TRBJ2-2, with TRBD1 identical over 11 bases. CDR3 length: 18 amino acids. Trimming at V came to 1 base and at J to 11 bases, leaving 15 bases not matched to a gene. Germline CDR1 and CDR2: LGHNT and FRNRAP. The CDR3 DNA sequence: TGTGCTAGTGGTTTGGGGACAGGGGGCCTAGCGCGATTTGCTGAGCTGTTTTTT. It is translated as CASGLGTGGLARFAELFF. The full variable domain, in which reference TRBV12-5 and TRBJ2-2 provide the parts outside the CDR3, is DARVTQTPRHKVTEMGQEVTMRCQPILGHNTVFWYRQTMMQGLELLAYFRNRAPLDDSGMPKDRFSAEMPDATLATLKIQPSEPRDSAVYFCASGLGTGGLARFAELFFGEGSRLTVL.

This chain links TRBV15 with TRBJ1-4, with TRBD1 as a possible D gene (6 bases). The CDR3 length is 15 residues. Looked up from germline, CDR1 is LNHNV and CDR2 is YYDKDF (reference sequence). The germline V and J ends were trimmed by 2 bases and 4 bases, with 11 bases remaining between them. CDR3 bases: TGTGCCACCAGCAGACAGGGGTGGGGTAATGAAAAACTGTTTTTT. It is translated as CATSRQGWGNEKLFF.

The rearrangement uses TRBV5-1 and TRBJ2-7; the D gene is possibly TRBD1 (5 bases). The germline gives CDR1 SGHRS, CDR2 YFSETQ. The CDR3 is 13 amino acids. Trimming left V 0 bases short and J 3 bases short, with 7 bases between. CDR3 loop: CASSLVDSYEQYF. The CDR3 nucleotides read TGCGCCAGCAGCTTGGTTGACAGCTACGAGCAGTACTTC.

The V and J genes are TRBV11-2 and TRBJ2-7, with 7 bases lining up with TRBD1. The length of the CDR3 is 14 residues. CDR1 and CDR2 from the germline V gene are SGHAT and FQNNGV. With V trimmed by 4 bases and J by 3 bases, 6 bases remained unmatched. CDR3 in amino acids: CASSWETGVYEQYF. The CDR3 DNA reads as TGTGCCAGCAGCTGGGAAACAGGGGTCTACGAGCAGTACTTC.

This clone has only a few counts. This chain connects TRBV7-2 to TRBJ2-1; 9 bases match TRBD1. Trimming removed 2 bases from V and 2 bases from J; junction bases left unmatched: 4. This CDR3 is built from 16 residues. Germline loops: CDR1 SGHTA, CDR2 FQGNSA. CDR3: CASSLTRTGAYNEQFF. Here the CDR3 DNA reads TGTGCCAGCAGCTTAACAAGGACAGGGGCCTACAATGAGCAGTTCTTC.

The CDR3 DNA is TGTGCCAGCAGCTTAGATCTGTCCCTAGCCAAAAACATTCAGTACTTC. Amino acids: CASSLDLSLAKNIQYF. This chain connects TRBV11-2 to TRBJ2-4; D remains ambiguous. V lost 0 bases and J 0 bases, leaving 9 bases between the germline ends. The CDR3 has 16 residues. Germline CDR1 is SGHAT and CDR2 is FQNNGV.

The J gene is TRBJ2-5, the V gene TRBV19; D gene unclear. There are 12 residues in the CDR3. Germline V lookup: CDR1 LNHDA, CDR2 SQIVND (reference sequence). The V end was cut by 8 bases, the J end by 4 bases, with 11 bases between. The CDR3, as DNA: TGTGCCAGTTCCCCAAGAGGAGAGACCCAGTACTTC. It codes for CASSPRGETQYF.

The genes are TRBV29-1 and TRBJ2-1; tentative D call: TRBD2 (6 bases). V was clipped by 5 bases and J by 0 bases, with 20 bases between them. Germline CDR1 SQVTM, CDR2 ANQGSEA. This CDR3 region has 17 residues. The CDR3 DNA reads TGCAGCGTTAAGCCCCCCCTGCGGGATGGCTCCTACAATGAGCAGTTCTTC. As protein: CSVKPPLRDGSYNEQFF.

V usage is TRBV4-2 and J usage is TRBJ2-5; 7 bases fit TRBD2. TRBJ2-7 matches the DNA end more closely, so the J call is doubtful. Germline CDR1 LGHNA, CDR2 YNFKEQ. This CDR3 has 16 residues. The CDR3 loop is CASSREGLAVPYEQYF. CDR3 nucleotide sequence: TGTGCCAGCAGCCGGGAGGGGCTAGCGGTCCCCTACGAGCAGTACTTC.

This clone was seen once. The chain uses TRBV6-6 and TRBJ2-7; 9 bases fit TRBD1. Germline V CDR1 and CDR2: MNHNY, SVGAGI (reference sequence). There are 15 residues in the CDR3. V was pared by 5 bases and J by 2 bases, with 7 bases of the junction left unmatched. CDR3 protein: CASSQGQGPPYEQYF. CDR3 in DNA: TGTGCCAGCAGTCAAGGACAGGGGCCCCCCTACGAGCAGTACTTC.

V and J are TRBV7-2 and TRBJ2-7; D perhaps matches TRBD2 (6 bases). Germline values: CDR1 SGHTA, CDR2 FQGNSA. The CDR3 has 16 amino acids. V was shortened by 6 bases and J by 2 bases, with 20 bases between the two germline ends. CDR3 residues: CASRQNRGDEAYEQYF. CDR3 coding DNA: TGTGCCAGCAGGCAAAATCGCGGGGACGAGGCCTACGAGCAGTACTTC. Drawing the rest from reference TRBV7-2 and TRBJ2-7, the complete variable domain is GAGVSQSPSNKVTEKGKDVELRCDPISGHTALYWYRQSLGQGLEFLIYFQGNSAPDKSGLPSDRFSAERTGGSVSTLTIQRTQQEDSAVYLCASRQNRGDEAYEQYFGPGTRLTVT.

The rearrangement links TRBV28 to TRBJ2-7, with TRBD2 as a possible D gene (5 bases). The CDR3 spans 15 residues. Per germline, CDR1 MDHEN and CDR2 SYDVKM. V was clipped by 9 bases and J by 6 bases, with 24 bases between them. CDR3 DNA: TGTGCCAGTAGATTTGGGTGGAGGACCCTTTCCGAGCAGTACTTC. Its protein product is CASRFGWRTLSEQYF.

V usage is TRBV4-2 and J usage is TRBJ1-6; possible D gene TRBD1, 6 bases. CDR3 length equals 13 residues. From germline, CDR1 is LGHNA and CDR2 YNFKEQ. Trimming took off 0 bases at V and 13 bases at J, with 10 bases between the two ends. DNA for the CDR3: TGTGCCAGCAGCCAAGATCGGGGGGGCCCCCTCCACTTT. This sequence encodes CASSQDRGGPLHF.

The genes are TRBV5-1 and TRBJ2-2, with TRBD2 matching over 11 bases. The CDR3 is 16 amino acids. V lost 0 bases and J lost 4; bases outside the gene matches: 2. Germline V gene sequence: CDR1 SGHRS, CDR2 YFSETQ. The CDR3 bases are TGCGCCAGCAGCTTGGATCTAGCGGGGGGCACCGGGGAGCTGTTTTTT. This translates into CASSLDLAGGTGELFF.